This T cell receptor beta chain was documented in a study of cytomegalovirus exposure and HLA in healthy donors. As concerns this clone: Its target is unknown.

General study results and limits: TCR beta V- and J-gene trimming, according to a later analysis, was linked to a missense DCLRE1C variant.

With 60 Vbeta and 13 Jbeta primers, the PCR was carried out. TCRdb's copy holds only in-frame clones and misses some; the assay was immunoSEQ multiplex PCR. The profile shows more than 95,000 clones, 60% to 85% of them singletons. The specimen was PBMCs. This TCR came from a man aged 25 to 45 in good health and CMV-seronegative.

CDR3 region: CASSTYRGRETQYF. The CDR3 region has the DNA TGTGCCAGCAGCACGTACAGGGGGCGAGAGACCCAGTACTTC. The chain couples TRBV7-2 to TRBJ2-5, with TRBD1 matching over 9 bases. J lost 4 bases, V lost 5 bases, and 5 bases had no gene match. This CDR3 region has 14 residues. CDR1 and CDR2 from the germline V gene are SGHTA and FQGNSA.